Below, 27 T cell receptor beta chains from the same sample are listed, as sequenced in a study of cytomegalovirus exposure and HLA in healthy donors (dated by TCRdb to about 2017). Receptor libraries were prepared by the immunoSEQ multiplex PCR assay. For the multiplex PCR, a mixture combining 60 forward primers for TCR Vbeta segments and 13 reverse primers for TCR Jbeta segments was used. TCRdb stores this immuneACCESS table with in-frame sequences only. Part of the clones is absent; in the studies checked, under half of the shortfall reflects unresolved V genes, and no reason is known for the rest. The sample profile shows approximately 93,000 clones; roughly four fifths of them were found once. Under 4% of the sample is taken by the ten largest. Specimen: PBMCs. These TCRs come from a man aged 45-65 years in good health and CMV-seronegative.

In this sample, this clone turned up once. The chain uses TRBV19 and TRBJ2-7; perhaps TRBD1 as D (6 bases). The ends were cut back, 5 bases at V and 4 bases at J, with 15 bases in the middle. This CDR3 contains 14 residues. Germline CDR1 LNHDA, CDR2 SQIVND (reference sequence). This CDR3 reads CASSVPGTLYEQYF. For the CDR3, the DNA is TGTGCCAGTAGTGTACCCGGGACACTATACGAGCAGTACTTC.

In this sample, this clone turned up many times. The chain combines TRBV5-4 with TRBJ2-1; 9 bases map to TRBD2. Germline trimming cut 4 bases from V and 5 bases from J; bases unmatched to any gene: 10. CDR3 size: 16 residues. CDR1 is SGHNT and CDR2 is YYREEE in the germline V gene (reference sequence). The DNA of the CDR3 is TGTGCCAGCAGCCCGGGGGGAGCGGGAGGACACAATGAGCAGTTCTTC. Its protein product is CASSPGGAGGHNEQFF.

The chain links TRBV19 to TRBJ2-2; 7 nucleotides line up with TRBD1. Germline V gives CDR1 LNHDA, CDR2 SQIVND (reference sequence). V trimming: 5 bases; J trimming: 1 base; junction bases outside the gene matches: 4. The CDR3 is 15 residues long. The CDR3 coding sequence is TGTGCCAGTAGTGTCGGGACAGTGAACACCGGGGAGCTGTTTTTT. Translating gives CASSVGTVNTGELFF.

This clone was counted between two and nine times. This chain connects TRBV6-5 to TRBJ1-3; TRBD1 matches 8 bases. The CDR3 has 15 residues. Germline trimming cut 4 bases from V and 4 bases from J; bases unmatched to any gene: 6. Germline V gene sequence: CDR1 MNHEY, CDR2 SVGAGI. The CDR3 sequence: CASSLTGATGNTIYF. The CDR3 bases are TGTGCCAGCAGTTTGACAGGGGCTACAGGAAACACCATATATTTT.

This clone was counted between two and nine times. This chain uses TRBV28 with TRBJ2-7; 11 nucleotides line up with TRBD1. This CDR3 has 14 amino acids. V lost 6 bases to trimming and J lost 3 bases; unmatched junction nucleotides: 4. Germline V lookup: CDR1 MDHEN, CDR2 SYDVKM. The chain's CDR3 is CASSPGQGVYEQYF. CDR3 DNA sequence: TGTGCCAGCAGCCCGGGACAGGGGGTCTACGAGCAGTACTTC. Based on the CDR3 plus reference TRBV28 and TRBJ2-7, the full variable domain is DVKVTQSSRYLVKRTGEKVFLECVQDMDHENMFWYRQDPGLGLRLIYFSYDVKMKEKGDIPEGYSVSREKKERFSLILESASTNQTSMYLCASSPGQGVYEQYFGPGTRLTVT.

The chain employs TRBV11-2 and TRBJ2-5; 8 bases align to TRBD2. The CDR3 runs 15 residues. Germline V gene sequence: CDR1 SGHAT, CDR2 FQNNGV. The V segment lost 2 bases and the J segment 4 bases; nucleotides outside the gene matches: 6. The CDR3 loop is CASSLLSGNSETQYF. The CDR3 bases are TGTGCCAGCAGCTTACTTAGCGGGAACTCAGAGACCCAGTACTTC.

The rearrangement joins TRBV13 to TRBJ2-7; D ambiguous. CDR1 is PRHDT and CDR2 is FYEKMQ in the germline V gene (reference sequence). The CDR3 spans 14 residues. The V end was cut by 0 bases, the J end by 4 bases, with 10 bases between. In DNA, the CDR3 is TGTGCCAGCAGCTTAGGGGGCTGGTCGTACGAGCAGTACTTC. As protein: CASSLGGWSYEQYF.

CDR3 bases: TGTGCCAGCAGCTCATCTAGCGTATCCTACGAGCAGTACTTC. It specifies CASSSSSVSYEQYF. The chain links TRBV7-2 to TRBJ2-7, with D possibly being TRBD2 (6 bases). Between the trimmed V and J ends, which lost 4 bases and 1 base, there was a span of 11 bases. Germline V gene data show CDR1 as SGHTA and CDR2 as FQGNSA. The CDR3 runs 14 residues.

This chain links TRBV5-1 with TRBJ2-3; possible D gene TRBD2, 5 bases. The V end lost 4 bases, the J end lost 0 bases, and 6 bases lay between the germline ends. Germline CDR1 SGHRS, CDR2 YFSETQ. The CDR3 has 13 amino acids. In DNA form, the CDR3 reads TGCGCCAGCAGCCCGGGGAGCACAGATACGCAGTATTTT. Protein: CASSPGSTDTQYF.

This clone was seen a handful of times. The chain recombines TRBV6-1 with TRBJ2-5, with TRBD2 identical over 11 bases. CDR1 is MNHNS and CDR2 is SASEGT in the germline V gene. The J segment lost 5 bases and the V segment lost 10 bases, leaving 6 bases of the junction unmatched. The CDR3 spans 13 residues. The CDR3, as DNA: TGTGCCACCCAGACTAGCGGGACTGAGACCCAGTACTTC. Its protein product is CATQTSGTETQYF.

The rearrangement links TRBV7-2 to TRBJ2-7; 9 bases line up with TRBD1. J gave up 6 bases and V 1 base, and 16 bases lay outside the gene matches. Per the germline V gene, CDR1 is SGHTA and CDR2 is FQGNSA. CDR3 length equals 18 residues. The CDR3 loop is CASSLETGGPLATGEQYF. In DNA form, the CDR3 reads TGTGCCAGCAGCTTAGAAACAGGGGGCCCGCTTGCAACAGGCGAGCAGTACTTC. The entire variable domain, with the rest obtained from reference TRBV7-2 and TRBJ2-7, is as follows: GAGVSQSPSNKVTEKGKDVELRCDPISGHTALYWYRQSLGQGLEFLIYFQGNSAPDKSGLPSDRFSAERTGGSVSTLTIQRTQQEDSAVYLCASSLETGGPLATGEQYFGPGTRLTVT.

The chain is built from TRBV13 and TRBJ2-3, with a possible D match to TRBD2 (6 bases). CDR1 PRHDT and CDR2 FYEKMQ come from the germline V gene (reference sequence). V lost 5 bases to trimming and J lost 4 bases, with 10 bases between them. The CDR3 length is 13 residues. CDR3 region: CASSPPGADTQYF. The CDR3 nucleotides are TGTGCCAGCAGCCCCCCGGGGGCAGATACGCAGTATTTT.

The chain combines TRBV29-1 with TRBJ2-7, with 12 bases identical to TRBD2. CDR1 and CDR2 from the germline V gene are SQVTM and ANQGSEA. The CDR3 has 17 residues. The trim removed 1 base at V and 2 bases at J, leaving 9 bases unmatched. The CDR3: CSVEGPRASGRAYEQYF. In nucleotides, the CDR3 is TGCAGCGTTGAAGGCCCAAGGGCTAGCGGGAGGGCCTACGAGCAGTACTTC.

This clone was recorded only once. V and J are TRBV29-1 and TRBJ2-5; 8 nucleotides match TRBD2. The CDR3 is 14 residues long. V was clipped by 2 bases and J by 5 bases; unmatched bases: 7. Germline loops: CDR1 SQVTM, CDR2 ANQGSEA. CDR3 sequence (DNA): TGCAGCGTTGAATTTGGGACTAGGCAGGAGACCCAGTACTTC. It specifies CSVEFGTRQETQYF.

The V gene is TRBV5-1, the J gene TRBJ2-7; weak D call: TRBD2 (6 bases). This CDR3 comprises 15 residues. The germline V gene encodes CDR1 SGHRS and CDR2 YFSETQ. With 0 bases removed from V and 5 bases from J, the gap between germline ends came to 15 bases. CDR3 DNA sequence: TGCGCCAGCAGCTTGGGGGGCGGGGACCAGAACGAGCAGTACTTC. Translating gives CASSLGGGDQNEQYF.

This chain uses TRBV5-8 with TRBJ2-7, with D perhaps matching TRBD1 (6 bases). The ends were cut back, 5 bases at V and 7 bases at J, with 16 bases in the middle. This CDR3 spans 13 amino acids. The germline CDR1 and CDR2 sequences are SGHTS and YDEGEE. CDR3: CASRVYPGEEQYF. CDR3 DNA sequence: TGTGCCAGCAGGGTATATCCAGGGGAAGAGCAGTACTTC.

The chain recombines TRBV28 with TRBJ2-1; D not resolved. This CDR3 is 16 amino acids long. In germline, CDR1 is MDHEN, CDR2 SYDVKM. V was clipped by 1 base and J by 7 bases, with 17 bases between them. The CDR3 reads CASSLSLHESRNEQFF. In nucleotides, the CDR3 is TGTGCCAGCAGTTTATCCCTCCACGAATCGCGAAATGAGCAGTTCTTC.

V is TRBV11-2 and J is TRBJ2-1, with 11 bases aligning to TRBD1. After removal of 6 bases from V and 2 bases from J, the junction contained 0 bases not matched to a gene. Germline assignment: CDR1 SGHAT and CDR2 FQNNGV. The CDR3 extends over 14 amino acids. This CDR3 reads CASRGQGAYNEQFF. CDR3 nucleotide sequence: TGTGCCAGCAGGGGACAGGGGGCCTACAATGAGCAGTTCTTC.

V and J are TRBV19 and TRBJ2-7; D possibly corresponds to TRBD2 (6 bases). Germline values: CDR1 LNHDA, CDR2 SQIVND (reference sequence). Trimming pared 4 bases from V and 6 bases from J, leaving 13 bases between. This CDR3 is 13 amino acids long. The CDR3 DNA is TGTGCCAGTAGTACCCGGGAGACGAGCGAGCAGTACTTC. Translation: CASSTRETSEQYF.

This sequence joins TRBV29-1 and TRBJ2-5, with D maybe TRBD2 (7 bases). CDR1 and CDR2 from the germline V gene are SQVTM and ANQGSEA. The V and J ends lost 0 bases and 5 bases respectively, with 16 bases between them. CDR3 length equals 15 residues. CDR3: CSVEEAQGRGETQYF. In nucleotides, the CDR3 is TGCAGCGTTGAAGAGGCCCAGGGGCGGGGGGAGACCCAGTACTTC. The variable domain in full, completed from reference TRBV29-1 and TRBJ2-5, reads SAVISQKPSRDICQRGTSLTIQCQVDSQVTMMFWYRQQPGQSLTLIATANQGSEATYESGFVIDKFPISRPNLTFSTLTVSNMSPEDSSIYLCSVEEAQGRGETQYFGPGTRLLVL.

The chain uses TRBV18 and TRBJ2-7; D is uncertain. The CDR3 extends over 11 amino acids. Per the germline V gene, CDR1 is KGHSH and CDR2 is LQKENI. V was pared by 6 bases and J by 4 bases, with 7 bases between. CDR3 nucleotides: TGTGCCAGCTCCCCGGAGTACGAGCAGTACTTC. This encodes CASSPEYEQYF.

The chain links TRBV10-3 to TRBJ2-7; D is uncertain. V lost 8 bases and J 8 bases, leaving 22 bases between the germline ends. Germline V lookup: CDR1 ENHRY, CDR2 SYGVKD. This CDR3 spans 14 amino acids. CDR3 sequence: CAILGTRLPYQQYF. CDR3 in DNA: TGTGCCATCCTGGGTACGAGGCTCCCTTACCAGCAGTACTTC.

The V call is TRBV18, the J call TRBJ2-7; 9 bases line up with TRBD2. The V gene end was trimmed by 2 bases and the J gene end by 2 bases; junction bases not matched to a gene: 4. CDR3 length: 15 residues. Germline CDR1 reads KGHSH; CDR2 reads LQKENI. In DNA form, the CDR3 reads TGTGCCAGCTCACCAGCGGGAGGGACGACCTACGAGCAGTACTTC. Its translation is CASSPAGGTTYEQYF.

The V gene is TRBV2, the J gene TRBJ2-3; 9 bases are a match to TRBD2. The trim removed 6 bases at V and 4 bases at J, leaving 8 bases unmatched. Germline assignment: CDR1 SNHLY and CDR2 FYNNEI. The CDR3 length is 15 residues. CDR3 sequence reads: CASSRLAGAADTQYF. CDR3 sequence (DNA): TGTGCCAGCAGCCGATTAGCGGGAGCAGCAGATACGCAGTATTTT.

V and J are TRBV14 and TRBJ2-6; 7 bases line up with TRBD1. Losses at the gene ends were 2 bases for V and 0 bases for J; bases not matched to a gene: 7. Germline lookup yields CDR1 SGHDN and CDR2 FVKESK. The CDR3 extends over 18 amino acids. The DNA of the CDR3 is TGTGCCAGCAGCCAATATGGACAGGAGTTCTCTGGGGCCAACGTCCTGACTTTC. Protein sequence: CASSQYGQEFSGANVLTF. Variable domain in full (rest from reference TRBV14 and TRBJ2-6): EAGVTQFPSHSVIEKGQTVTLRCDPISGHDNLYWYRRVMGKEIKFLLHFVKESKQDESGMPNNRFLAERTGGTYSTLKVQPAELEDSGVYFCASSQYGQEFSGANVLTFGAGSRLTVL.

This clone was seen just once. This rearrangement joins TRBV27 to TRBJ2-3, with 9 bases fitting TRBD1. After removal of 5 bases from V and 2 bases from J, the junction contained 8 bases not matched to a gene. The germline gives CDR1 MNHEY, CDR2 SMNVEV (reference sequence). The CDR3 is made up of 16 amino acids. In nucleotides, the CDR3 is TGTGCCAGCAGTCTCACAGGGGGCCTATCCACAGATACGCAGTATTTT. Protein sequence: CASSLTGGLSTDTQYF.

This clone is a singleton in its sample. The V call is TRBV5-4, the J call TRBJ2-3; TRBD2 is a possible D gene (6 bases). This CDR3 region has 17 residues. Trimming cost V 3 bases and J 2 bases, with 19 bases left between them. CDR1 is SGHNT and CDR2 is YYREEE in the germline V gene (reference sequence). Here the CDR3 DNA reads TGTGCCAGCAGCTCGGTGGCGGGACTTGGGCCCACAGATACGCAGTATTTT. Protein sequence: CASSSVAGLGPTDTQYF.